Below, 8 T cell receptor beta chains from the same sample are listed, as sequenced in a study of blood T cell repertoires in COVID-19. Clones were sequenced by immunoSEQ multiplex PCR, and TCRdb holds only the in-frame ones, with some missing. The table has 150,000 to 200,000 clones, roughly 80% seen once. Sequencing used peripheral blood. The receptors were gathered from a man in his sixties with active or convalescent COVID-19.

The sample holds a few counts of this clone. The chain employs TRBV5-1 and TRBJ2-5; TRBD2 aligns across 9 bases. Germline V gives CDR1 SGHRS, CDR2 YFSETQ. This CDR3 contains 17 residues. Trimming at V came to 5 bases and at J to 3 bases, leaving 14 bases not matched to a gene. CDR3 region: CASSRRTTSGPKETQYF. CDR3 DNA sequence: TGCGCCAGCAGTCGTCGGACCACTAGCGGGCCAAAAGAGACCCAGTACTTC.

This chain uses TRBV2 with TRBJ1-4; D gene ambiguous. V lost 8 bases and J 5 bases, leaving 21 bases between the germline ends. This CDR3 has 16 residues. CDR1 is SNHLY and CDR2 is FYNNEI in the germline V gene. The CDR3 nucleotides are TGTGCCAGCGGCGGGCAGGCCCGGAGTGGAAATGAAAAACTGTTTTTT. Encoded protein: CASGGQARSGNEKLFF.

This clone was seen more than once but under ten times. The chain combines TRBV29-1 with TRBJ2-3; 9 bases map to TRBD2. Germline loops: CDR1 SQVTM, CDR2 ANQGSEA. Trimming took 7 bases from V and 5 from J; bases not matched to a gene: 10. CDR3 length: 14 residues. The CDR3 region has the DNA TGCAGCGCCGCTGGGCGGGAGGGGGTAGATACGCAGTATTTT. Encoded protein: CSAAGREGVDTQYF.

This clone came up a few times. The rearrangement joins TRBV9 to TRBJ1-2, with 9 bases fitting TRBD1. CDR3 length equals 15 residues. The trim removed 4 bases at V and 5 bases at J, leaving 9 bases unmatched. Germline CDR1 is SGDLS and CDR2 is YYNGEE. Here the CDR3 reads CASSRETGGRYGYTF. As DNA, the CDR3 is TGTGCCAGCAGCCGAGAAACAGGGGGCAGGTATGGCTACACCTTC. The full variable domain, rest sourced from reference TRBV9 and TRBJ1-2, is DSGVTQTPKHLITATGQRVTLRCSPRSGDLSVYWYQQSLDQGLQFLIQYYNGEERAKGNILERFSAQQFPDLHSELNLSSLELGDSALYFCASSRETGGRYGYTFGSGTRLTVV.

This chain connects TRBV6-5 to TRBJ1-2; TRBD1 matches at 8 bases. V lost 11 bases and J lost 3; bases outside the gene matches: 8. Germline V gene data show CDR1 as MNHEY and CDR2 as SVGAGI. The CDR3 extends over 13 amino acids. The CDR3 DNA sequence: TGTGCCCCTTTATTGGACAGGGACTATGGCTACACCTTC. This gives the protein CAPLLDRDYGYTF.

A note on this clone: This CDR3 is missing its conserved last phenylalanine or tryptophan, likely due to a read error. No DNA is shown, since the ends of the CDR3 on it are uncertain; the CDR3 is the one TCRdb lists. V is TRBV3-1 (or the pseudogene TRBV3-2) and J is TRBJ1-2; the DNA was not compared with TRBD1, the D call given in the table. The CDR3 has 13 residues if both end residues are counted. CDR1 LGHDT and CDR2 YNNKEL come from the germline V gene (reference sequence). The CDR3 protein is CASSQVWGTGETL.

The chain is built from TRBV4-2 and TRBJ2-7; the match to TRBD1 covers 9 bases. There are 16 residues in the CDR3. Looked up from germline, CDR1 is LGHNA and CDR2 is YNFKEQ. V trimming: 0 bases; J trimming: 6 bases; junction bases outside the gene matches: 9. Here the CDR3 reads CASSQDFRTGDREQYF. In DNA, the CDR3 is TGTGCCAGCAGCCAAGACTTTAGGACAGGGGACCGCGAGCAGTACTTC.

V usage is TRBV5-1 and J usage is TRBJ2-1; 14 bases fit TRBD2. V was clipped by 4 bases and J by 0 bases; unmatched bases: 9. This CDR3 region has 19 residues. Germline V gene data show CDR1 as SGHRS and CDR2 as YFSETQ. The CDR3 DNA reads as TGCGCCAGCAGCCCACCGGGACTAGCGGGAGCCAGCTCCTACAATGAGCAGTTCTTC. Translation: CASSPPGLAGASSYNEQFF.